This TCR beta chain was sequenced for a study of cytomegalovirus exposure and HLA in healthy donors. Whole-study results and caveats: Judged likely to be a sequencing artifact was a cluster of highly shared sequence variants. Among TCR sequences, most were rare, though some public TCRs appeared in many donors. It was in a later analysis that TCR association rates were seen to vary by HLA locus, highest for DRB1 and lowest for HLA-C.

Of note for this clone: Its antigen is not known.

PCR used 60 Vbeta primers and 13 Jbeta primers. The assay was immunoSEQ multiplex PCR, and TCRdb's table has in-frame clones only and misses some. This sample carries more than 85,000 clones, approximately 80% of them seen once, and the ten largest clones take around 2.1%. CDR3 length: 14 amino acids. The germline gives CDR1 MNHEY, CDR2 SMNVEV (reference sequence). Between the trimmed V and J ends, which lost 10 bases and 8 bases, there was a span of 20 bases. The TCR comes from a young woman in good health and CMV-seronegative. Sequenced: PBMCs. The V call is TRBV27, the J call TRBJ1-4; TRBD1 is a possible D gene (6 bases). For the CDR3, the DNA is TGTGCCACCGACAGGTCTCGGAAGGACGAAAAACTGTTTTTT. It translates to CATDRSRKDEKLFF. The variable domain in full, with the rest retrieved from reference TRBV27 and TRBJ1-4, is EAQVTQNPRYLITVTGKKLTVTCSQNMNHEYMSWYRQDPGLGLRQIYYSMNVEVTDKGDVPEGYKVSRKEKRNFPLILESPSPNQTSLYFCATDRSRKDEKLFFGSGTQLSVL.